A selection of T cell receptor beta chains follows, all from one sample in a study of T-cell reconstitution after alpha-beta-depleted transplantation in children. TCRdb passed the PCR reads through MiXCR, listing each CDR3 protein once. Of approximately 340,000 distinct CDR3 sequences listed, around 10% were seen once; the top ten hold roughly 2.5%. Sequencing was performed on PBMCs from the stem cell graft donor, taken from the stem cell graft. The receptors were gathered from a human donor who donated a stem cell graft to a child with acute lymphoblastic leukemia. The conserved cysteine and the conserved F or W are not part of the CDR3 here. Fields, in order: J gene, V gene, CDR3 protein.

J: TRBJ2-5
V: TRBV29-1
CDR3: SVRGGQTQY

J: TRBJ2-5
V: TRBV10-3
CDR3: AISDHTGGKGETQY

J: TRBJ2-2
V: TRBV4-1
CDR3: ASSQYPGQGVRTGELF

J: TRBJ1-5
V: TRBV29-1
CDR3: SVGTGAGSNQPQH

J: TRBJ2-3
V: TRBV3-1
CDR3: ASSQYNPGQDTQY

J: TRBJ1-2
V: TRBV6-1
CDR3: ASSANPGAWDGYT

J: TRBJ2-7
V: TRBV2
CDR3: ASGASYEQY

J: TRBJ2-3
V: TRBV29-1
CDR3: SVEGLSWQSTDTQY

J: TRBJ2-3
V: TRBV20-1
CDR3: SARESRAGGYSGTDTQY

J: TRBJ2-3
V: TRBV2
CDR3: ASRLGQGPDTQY

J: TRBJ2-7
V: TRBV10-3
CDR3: AIREDSGTNEQY

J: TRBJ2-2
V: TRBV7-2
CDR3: ASSLVGGGSGELF

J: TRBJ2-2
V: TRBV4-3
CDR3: ASSQVLPGELF

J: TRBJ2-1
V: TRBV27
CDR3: ASRERGRYEQF

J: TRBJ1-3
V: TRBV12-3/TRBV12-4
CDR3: ASSLASSRNTIY

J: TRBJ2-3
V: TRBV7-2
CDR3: ASGPGTFTQY

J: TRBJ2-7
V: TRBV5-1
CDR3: ASSERQGGYEQY

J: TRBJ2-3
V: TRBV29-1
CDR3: SVQLAGGPTDTQY

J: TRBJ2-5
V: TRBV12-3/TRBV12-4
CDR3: ASSLNRRETQY

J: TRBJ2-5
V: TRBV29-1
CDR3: SVDRGQGVGGETQY

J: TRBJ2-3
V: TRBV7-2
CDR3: ASSPFRRASDTQY

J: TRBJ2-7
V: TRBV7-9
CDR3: ASSRALVHEQY

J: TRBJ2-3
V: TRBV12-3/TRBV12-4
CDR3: ASSSLFLAGKGDTQY

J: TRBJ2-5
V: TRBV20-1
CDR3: SHPAGGQETQY

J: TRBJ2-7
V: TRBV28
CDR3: ASSLGPRDGSNEQY

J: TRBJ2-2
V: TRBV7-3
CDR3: ASSKDRFEELF

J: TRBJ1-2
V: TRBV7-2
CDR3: ASSLVSAGRGYT

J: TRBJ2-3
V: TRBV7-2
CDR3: ASSFSSGSDTQY

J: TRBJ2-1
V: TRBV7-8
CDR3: ASSPTLGTPNEQF

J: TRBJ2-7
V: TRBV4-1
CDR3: ASSQDGTGSYEQY

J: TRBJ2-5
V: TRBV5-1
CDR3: ASSLAGTSGKETQY

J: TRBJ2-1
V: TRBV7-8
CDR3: ASSFRADSYNEQF

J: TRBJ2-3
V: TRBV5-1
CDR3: ASSYYLAGPDTQY

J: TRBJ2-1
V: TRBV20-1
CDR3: SAREPGPDEQF

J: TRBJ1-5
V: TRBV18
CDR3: ASSPEGVGKPQH

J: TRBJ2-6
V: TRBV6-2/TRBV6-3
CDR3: ASSYGSGANVLT

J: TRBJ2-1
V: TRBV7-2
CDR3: ASSLLLRNEQF

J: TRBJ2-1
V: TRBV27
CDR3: ASSLDIGEYNEQF

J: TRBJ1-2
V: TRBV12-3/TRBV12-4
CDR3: ASSFGTGKYGHYGYT

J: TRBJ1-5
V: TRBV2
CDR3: ASSINQPQH

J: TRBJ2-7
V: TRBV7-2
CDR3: ASGSPYEQY

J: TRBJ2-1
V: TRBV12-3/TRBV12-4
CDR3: ASSWQTSYNEQF

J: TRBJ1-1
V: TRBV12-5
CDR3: ASGSDIHKGYTEAF

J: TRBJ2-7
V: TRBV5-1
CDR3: ASSLVALAGNRPGEQY

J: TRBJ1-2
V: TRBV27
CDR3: ATAGQVNNYGYT

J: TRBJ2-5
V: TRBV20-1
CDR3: SFAGGPETQY

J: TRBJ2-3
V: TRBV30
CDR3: AWSVTGLVGTDTQY

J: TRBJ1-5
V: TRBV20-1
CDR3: SARDFRGARGNQPQH